This TCR beta chain originates from a study of blood T cell repertoires in COVID-19. Looking at the study overall: Donors of Cohort 3 who recovered were those that had two negative PCRs, clearance, or symptom resolution. PBMCs, B-cell-depleted T cells, or T cells provided the cDNA or gDNA that made up the material.

The cohort comprised adults aged about 18 to 100 years residing in around 25 US areas. Donors were grouped by their self-reported clinical history. Using immunoSEQ multiplex PCR, the repertoire was profiled, and TCRdb retains in-frame clones only, with some absent. The profile covers 200,000 to 250,000 clones, with 85% to 90% appearing a single time and approximately 3.1% taken by the ten largest. Germline V gives CDR1 ENHRY, CDR2 SYGVKD. V trimming: 6 bases; J trimming: 3 bases; junction bases outside the gene matches: 7. This CDR3 contains 14 residues. The source of this sequence is a woman between 50 and 59 years old in a cohort exposed to, infected with or recovered from COVID-19 (not recorded which). The V call is TRBV10-3, the J call TRBJ1-2, with TRBD1 matching 7 bases. The sample taken for sequencing was PBMCs or T cells enriched from blood (not recorded which). The CDR3: CAISLSDRDYGYTF. CDR3 coding DNA: TGTGCCATCAGCCTCTCCGACAGGGACTATGGCTACACCTTC.